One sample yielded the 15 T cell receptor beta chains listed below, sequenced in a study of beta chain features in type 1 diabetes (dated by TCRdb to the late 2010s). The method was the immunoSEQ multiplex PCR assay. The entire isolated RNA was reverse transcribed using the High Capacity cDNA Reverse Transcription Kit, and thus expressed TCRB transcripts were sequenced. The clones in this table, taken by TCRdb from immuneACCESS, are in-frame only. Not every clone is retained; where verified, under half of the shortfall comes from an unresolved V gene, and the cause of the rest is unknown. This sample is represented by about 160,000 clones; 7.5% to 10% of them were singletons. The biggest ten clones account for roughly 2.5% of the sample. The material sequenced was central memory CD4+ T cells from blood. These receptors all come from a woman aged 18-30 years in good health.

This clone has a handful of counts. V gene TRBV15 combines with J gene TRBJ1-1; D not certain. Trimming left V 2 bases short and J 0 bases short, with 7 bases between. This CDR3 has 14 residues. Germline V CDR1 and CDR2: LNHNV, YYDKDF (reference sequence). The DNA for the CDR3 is TGTGCCACCAGCAGACCCGTAATGAACACTGAAGCTTTCTTT. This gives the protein CATSRPVMNTEAFF.

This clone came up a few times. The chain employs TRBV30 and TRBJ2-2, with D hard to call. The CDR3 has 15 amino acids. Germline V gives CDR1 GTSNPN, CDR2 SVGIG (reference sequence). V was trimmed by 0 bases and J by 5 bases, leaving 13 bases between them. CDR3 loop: CAWSVLNSPTGELFF. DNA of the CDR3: TGTGCCTGGAGTGTACTAAATAGCCCAACCGGGGAGCTGTTTTTT.

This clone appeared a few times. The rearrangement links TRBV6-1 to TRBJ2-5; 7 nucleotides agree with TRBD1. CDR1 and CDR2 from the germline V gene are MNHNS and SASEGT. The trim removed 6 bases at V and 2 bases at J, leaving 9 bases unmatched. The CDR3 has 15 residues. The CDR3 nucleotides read TGTGCCAGCAGCAGGCCGGGACAGATACAAGAGACCCAGTACTTC. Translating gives CASSRPGQIQETQYF.

CDR3 region: CASSVGQGSGTDTQYF. The DNA of the CDR3 is TGCGCCAGCAGCGTCGGACAGGGAAGCGGCACAGATACGCAGTATTTT. The chain employs TRBV5-1 and TRBJ2-3; 8 bases map to TRBD1. Germline CDR1 and CDR2: SGHRS and YFSETQ. V trimming: 4 bases; J trimming: 1 base; junction bases outside the gene matches: 8. This CDR3 comprises 16 residues.

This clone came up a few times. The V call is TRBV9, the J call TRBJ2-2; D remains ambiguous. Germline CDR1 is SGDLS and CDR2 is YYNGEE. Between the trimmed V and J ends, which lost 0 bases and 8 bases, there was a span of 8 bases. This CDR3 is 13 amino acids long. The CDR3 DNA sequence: TGTGCCAGCAGCGTAGTGTCGTCGGGGGAGCTGTTTTTT. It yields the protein CASSVVSSGELFF.

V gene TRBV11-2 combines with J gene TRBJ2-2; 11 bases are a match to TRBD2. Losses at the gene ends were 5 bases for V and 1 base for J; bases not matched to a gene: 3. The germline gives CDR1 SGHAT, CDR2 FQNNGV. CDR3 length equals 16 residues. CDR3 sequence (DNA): TGTGCCAGCAGCCGACTAGCGGGATGGAACACCGGGGAGCTGTTTTTT. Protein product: CASSRLAGWNTGELFF.

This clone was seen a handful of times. CDR3 in DNA: TGTGCCAGCAGGAGTCAGGACTATGGCTACACCTTC. Protein product: CASRSQDYGYTF. The J gene is TRBJ1-2, the V gene TRBV5-6; D unclear. The CDR3 consists of 12 residues. Germline CDR1 reads SGHDT; CDR2 reads YYEEEE. With 5 bases removed from V and 3 bases from J, the gap between germline ends came to 8 bases.

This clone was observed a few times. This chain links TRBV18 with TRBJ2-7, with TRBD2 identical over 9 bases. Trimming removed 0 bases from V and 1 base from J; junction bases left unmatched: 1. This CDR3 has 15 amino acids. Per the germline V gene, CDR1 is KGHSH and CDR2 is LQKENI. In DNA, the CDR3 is TGTGCCAGCTCACCACCACTAGCGGGTTCCTACGAGCAGTACTTC. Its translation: CASSPPLAGSYEQYF.

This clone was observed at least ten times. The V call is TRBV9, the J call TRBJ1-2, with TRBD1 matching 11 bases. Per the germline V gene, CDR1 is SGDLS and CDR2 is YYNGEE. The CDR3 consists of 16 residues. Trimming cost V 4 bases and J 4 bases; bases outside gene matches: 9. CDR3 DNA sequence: TGTGCCAGCAGCCCTCGGACAGGGGGCTTAGTCTATGGCTACACCTTC. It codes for CASSPRTGGLVYGYTF. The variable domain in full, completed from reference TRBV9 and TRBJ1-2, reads DSGVTQTPKHLITATGQRVTLRCSPRSGDLSVYWYQQSLDQGLQFLIQYYNGEERAKGNILERFSAQQFPDLHSELNLSSLELGDSALYFCASSPRTGGLVYGYTFGSGTRLTVV.

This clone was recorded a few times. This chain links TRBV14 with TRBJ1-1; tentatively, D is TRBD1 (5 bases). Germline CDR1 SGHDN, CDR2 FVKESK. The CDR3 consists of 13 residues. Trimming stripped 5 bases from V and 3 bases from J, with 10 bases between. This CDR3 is CASSNTGYTEAFF. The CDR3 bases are TGTGCCAGCAGCAATACAGGTTACACTGAAGCTTTCTTT.

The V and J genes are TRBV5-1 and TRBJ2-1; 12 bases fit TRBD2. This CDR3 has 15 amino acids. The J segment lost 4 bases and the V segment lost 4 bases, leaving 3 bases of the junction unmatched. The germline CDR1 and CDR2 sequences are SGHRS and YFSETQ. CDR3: CASSPTSGGYNEQFF. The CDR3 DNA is TGCGCCAGCAGCCCAACTAGCGGGGGGTACAATGAGCAGTTCTTC. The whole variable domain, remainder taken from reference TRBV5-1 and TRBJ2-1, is KAGVTQTPRYLIKTRGQQVTLSCSPISGHRSVSWYQQTPGQGLQFLFEYFSETQRNKGNFPGRFSGRQFSNSRSEMNVSTLELGDSALYLCASSPTSGGYNEQFFGPGTRLTVL.

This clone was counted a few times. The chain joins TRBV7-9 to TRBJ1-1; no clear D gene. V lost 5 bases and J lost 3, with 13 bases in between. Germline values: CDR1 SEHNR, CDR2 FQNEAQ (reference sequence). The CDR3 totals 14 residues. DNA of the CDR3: TGTGCCAGCAGCCGAGGGCCGCGGGACACTGAAGCTTTCTTT. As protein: CASSRGPRDTEAFF. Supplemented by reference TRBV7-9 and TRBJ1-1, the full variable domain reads DTGVSQNPRHKITKRGQNVTFRCDPISEHNRLYWYRQTLGQGPEFLTYFQNEAQLEKSRLLSDRFSAERPKGSFSTLEIQRTEQGDSAMYLCASSRGPRDTEAFFGQGTRLTVV.

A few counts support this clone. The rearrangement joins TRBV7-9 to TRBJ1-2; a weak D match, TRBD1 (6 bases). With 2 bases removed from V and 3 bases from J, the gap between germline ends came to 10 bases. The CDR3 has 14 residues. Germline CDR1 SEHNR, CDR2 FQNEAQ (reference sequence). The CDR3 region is CASSLKGGDYGYTF. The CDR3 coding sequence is TGTGCCAGCAGCTTAAAGGGGGGGGACTATGGCTACACCTTC.

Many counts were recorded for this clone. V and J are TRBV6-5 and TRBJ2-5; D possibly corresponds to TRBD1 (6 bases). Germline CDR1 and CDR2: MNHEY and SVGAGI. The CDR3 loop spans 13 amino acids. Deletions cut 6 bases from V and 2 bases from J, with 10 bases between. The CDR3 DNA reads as TGTGCCAGCAGGGGGACACAGCAAGAGACCCAGTACTTC. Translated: CASRGTQQETQYF.

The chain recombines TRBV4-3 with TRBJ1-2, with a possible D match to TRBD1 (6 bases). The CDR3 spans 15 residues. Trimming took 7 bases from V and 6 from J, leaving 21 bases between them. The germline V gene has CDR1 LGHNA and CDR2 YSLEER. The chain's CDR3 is CASTSYTGGMDGYTF. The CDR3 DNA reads TGCGCCAGCACCTCGTATACGGGGGGCATGGATGGCTACACCTTC.